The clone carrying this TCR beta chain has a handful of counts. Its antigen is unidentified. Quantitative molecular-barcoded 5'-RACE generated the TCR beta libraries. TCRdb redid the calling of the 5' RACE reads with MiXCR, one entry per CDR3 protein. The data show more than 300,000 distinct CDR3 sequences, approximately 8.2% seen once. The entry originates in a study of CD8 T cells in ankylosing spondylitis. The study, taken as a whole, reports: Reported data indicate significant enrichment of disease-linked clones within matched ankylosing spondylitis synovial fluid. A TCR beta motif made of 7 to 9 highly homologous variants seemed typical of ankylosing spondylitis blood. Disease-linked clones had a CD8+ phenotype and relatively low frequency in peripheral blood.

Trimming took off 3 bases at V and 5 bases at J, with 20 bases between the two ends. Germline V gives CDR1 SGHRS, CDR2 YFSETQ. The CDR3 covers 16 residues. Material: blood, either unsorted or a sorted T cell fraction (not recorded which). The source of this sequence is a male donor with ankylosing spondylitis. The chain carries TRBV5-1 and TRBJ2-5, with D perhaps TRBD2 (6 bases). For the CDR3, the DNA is TGCGCCAGCAGCTATCAAGCCGGGACTCTGAGTGAGACCCAGTACTTC. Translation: CASSYQAGTLSETQYF.